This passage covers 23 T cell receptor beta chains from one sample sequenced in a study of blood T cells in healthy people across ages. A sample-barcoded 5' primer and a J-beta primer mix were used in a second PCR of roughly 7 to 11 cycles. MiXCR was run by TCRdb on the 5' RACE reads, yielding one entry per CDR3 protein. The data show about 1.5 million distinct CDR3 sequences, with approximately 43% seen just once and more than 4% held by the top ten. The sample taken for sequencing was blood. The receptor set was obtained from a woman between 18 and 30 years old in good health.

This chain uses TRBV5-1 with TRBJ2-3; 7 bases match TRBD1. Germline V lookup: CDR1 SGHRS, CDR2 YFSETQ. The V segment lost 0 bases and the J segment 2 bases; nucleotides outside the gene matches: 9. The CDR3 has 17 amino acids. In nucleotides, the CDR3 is TGCGCCAGCAGCTTGGTGAGGGGGCCCGGCAACACAGATACGCAGTATTTT. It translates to CASSLVRGPGNTDTQYF.

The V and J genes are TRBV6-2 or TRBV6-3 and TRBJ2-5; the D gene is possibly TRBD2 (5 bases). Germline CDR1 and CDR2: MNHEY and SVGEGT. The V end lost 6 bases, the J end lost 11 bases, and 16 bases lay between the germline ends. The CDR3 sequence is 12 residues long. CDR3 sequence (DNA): TGTGCCAGCAGGGCACTAGTGTATGAGCAGTACTTC. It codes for CASRALVYEQYF.

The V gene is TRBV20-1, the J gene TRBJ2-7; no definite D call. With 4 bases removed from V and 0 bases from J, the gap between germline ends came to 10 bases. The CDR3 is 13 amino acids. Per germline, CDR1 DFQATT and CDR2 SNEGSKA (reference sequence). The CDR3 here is CSATSGDSYEQYF. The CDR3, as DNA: TGCAGTGCTACTTCCGGAGACTCCTACGAGCAGTACTTC.

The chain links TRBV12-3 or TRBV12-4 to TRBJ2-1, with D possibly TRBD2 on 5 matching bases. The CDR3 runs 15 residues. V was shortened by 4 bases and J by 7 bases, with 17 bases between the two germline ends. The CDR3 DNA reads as TGTGCCAGCAGTTATTTAGTGGGAGTGGGGAATGAGCAGTTCTTC. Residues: CASSYLVGVGNEQFF.

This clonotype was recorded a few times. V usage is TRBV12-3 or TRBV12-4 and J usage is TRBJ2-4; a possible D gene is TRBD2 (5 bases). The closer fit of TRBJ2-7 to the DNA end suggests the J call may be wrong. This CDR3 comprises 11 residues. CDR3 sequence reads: CASSWRYEQYF. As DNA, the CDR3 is TGTGCCAGCAGTTGGAGGTACGAGCAGTACTTC.

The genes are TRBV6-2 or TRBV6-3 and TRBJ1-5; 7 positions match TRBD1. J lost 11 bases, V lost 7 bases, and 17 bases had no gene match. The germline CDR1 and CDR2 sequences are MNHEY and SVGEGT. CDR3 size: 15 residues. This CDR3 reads CASKQGTAPDGAQHF. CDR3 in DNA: TGTGCCAGCAAACAAGGGACAGCCCCAGACGGGGCCCAGCATTTT.

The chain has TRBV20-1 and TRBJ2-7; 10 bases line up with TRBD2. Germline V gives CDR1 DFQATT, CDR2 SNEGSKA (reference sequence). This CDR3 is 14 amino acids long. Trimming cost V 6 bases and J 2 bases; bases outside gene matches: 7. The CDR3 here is CSAHAGTSAYEQYF. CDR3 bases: TGCAGTGCCCACGCCGGGACTAGCGCCTACGAGCAGTACTTC.

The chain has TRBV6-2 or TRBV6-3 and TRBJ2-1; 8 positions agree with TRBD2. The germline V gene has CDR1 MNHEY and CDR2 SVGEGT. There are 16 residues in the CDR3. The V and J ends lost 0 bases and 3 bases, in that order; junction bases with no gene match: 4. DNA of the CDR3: TGTGCCAGCAGTTACTCGACACTAGCGGACTACAATGAGCAGTTCTTC. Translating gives CASSYSTLADYNEQFF.

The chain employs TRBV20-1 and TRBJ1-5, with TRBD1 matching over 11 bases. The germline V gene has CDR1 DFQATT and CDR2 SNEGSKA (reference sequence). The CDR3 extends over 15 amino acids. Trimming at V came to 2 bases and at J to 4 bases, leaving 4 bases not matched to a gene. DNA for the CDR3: TGCAGTGCTAGAAGGGACAGGGGGGAGAATCAGCCCCAGCATTTT. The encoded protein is CSARRDRGENQPQHF.

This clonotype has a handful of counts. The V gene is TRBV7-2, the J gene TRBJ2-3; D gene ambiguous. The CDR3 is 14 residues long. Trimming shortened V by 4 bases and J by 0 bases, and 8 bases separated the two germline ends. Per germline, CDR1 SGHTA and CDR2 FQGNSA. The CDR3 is CASSSSISTDTQYF. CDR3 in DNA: TGTGCCAGCAGCTCCTCCATTAGCACAGATACGCAGTATTTT. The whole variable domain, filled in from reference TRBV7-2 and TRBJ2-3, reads GAGVSQSPSNKVTEKGKDVELRCDPISGHTALYWYRQSLGQGLEFLIYFQGNSAPDKSGLPSDRFSAERTGGSVSTLTIQRTQQEDSAVYLCASSSSISTDTQYFGPGTRLTVL.

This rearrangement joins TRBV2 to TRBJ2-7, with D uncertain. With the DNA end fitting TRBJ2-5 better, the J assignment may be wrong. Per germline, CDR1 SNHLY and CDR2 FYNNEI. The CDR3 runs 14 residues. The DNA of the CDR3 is TGTGCCAGCACACTCGACCCCCTATTAGAGACCCAGTACTTC. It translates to CASTLDPLLETQYF.

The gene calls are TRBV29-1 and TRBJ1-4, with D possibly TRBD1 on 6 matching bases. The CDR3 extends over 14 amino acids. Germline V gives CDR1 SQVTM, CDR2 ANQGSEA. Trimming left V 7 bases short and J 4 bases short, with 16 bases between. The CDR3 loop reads CSAAGGGGNEKLFF. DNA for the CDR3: TGCAGCGCCGCGGGGGGAGGGGGTAATGAAAAACTGTTTTTT.

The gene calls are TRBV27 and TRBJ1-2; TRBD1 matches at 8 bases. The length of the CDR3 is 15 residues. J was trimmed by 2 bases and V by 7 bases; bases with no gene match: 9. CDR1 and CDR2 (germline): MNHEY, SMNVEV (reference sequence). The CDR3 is CASTFRTGKNYGYTF. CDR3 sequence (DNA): TGTGCCAGCACCTTTCGGACAGGGAAAAACTATGGCTACACCTTC.

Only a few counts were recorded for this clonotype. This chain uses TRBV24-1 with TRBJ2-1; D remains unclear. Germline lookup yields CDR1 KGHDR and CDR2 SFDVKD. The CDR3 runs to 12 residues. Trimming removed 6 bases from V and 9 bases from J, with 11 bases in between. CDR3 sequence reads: CATSFRSGEQFF. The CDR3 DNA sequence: TGTGCCACCAGTTTTAGATCTGGTGAGCAGTTCTTC.

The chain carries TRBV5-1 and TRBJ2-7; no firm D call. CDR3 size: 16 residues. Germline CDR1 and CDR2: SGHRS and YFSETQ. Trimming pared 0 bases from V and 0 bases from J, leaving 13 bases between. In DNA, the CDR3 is TGCGCCAGCAGCTTGGGCCCGTCTACTCTCTCCTACGAGCAGTACTTC. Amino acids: CASSLGPSTLSYEQYF.

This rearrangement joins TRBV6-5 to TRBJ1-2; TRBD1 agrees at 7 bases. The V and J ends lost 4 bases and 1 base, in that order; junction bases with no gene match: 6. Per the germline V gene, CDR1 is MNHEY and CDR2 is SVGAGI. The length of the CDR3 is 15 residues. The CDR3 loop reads CASSFTGEVNYGYTF. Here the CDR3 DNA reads TGTGCCAGCAGTTTCACAGGGGAAGTTAACTATGGCTACACCTTC.

The CDR3 spells CASSRGGLAGAPQTDTQYF. For the CDR3, the DNA is TGTGCCAGCAGTCGAGGGGGACTAGCGGGGGCACCTCAAACAGATACGCAGTATTTT. The J gene is TRBJ2-3, the V gene TRBV12-3 or TRBV12-4; 14 bases are shared with TRBD2. The CDR3 is 19 amino acids. J was trimmed by 3 bases and V by 5 bases; bases with no gene match: 13.

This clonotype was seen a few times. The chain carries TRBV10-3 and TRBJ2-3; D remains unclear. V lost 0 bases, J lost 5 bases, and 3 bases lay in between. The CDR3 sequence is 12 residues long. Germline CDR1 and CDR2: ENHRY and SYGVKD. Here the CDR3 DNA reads TGTGCCATCAGTGAGTCTAAAGATACGCAGTATTTT. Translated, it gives CAISESKDTQYF.

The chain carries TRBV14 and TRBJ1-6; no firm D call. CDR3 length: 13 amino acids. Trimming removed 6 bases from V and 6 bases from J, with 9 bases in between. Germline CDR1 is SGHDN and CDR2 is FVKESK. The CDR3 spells CASSPRVNSPLHF. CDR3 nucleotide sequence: TGTGCCAGCAGTCCCCGAGTTAATTCACCCCTCCACTTT. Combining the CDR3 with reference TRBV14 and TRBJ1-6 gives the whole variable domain EAGVTQFPSHSVIEKGQTVTLRCDPISGHDNLYWYRRVMGKEIKFLLHFVKESKQDESGMPNNRFLAERTGGTYSTLKVQPAELEDSGVYFCASSPRVNSPLHFGNGTRLTVT.

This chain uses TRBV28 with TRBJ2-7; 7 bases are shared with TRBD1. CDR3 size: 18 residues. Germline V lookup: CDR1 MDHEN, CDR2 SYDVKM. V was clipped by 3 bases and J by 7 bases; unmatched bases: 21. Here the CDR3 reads CASSFSTRGRGPYNEQYF. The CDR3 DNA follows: TGTGCCAGCAGTTTTTCGACCAGGGGGAGAGGGCCCTACAATGAGCAGTACTTC.

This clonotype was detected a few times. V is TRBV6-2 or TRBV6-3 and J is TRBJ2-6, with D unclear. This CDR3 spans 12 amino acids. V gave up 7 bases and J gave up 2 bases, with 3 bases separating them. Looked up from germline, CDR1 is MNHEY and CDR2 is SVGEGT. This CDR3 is CASKPGANVLTF. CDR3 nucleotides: TGTGCCAGCAAACCTGGGGCCAACGTCCTGACTTTC.

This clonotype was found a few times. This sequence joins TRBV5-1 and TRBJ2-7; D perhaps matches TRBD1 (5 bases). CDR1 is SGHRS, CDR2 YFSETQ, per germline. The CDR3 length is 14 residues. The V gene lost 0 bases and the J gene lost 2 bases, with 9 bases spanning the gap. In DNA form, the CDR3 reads TGCGCCAGCAGCTTGGGCAGGGTCCCCTACGAGCAGTACTTC. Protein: CASSLGRVPYEQYF.

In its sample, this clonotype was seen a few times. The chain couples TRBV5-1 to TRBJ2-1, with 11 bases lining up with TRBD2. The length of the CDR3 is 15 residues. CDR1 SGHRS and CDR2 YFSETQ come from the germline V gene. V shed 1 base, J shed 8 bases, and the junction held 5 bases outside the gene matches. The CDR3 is CASSLSLAGVHEQFF. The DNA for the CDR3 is TGCGCCAGCAGCTTGTCACTAGCGGGAGTTCATGAGCAGTTCTTC.